These 17 T cell receptor beta chains came from one sample sequenced in a study of CD4 T cells in relation to SARS-CoV-2 and coronaviruses (dated by TCRdb to the early 2020s). The library was produced with the immunoSEQ multiplex PCR assay. TCRdb's version of the immuneACCESS table is confined to in-frame rearrangements and falls short of the full clone set. An unresolved V gene accounts for under half of the shortfall where checked; the remainder is of unknown origin. The sample has 35,000 or so clones on record, over 60% of them singletons. The top ten clonotypes cover around 21% of the sample. What these receptors recognize is not known. Sequenced: memory CD4+ T cells from PBMCs, cultured in vitro. The cell subset or site label for this specimen denotes: memory (non-naive) CD4+ T cells. Receptors originate from an adult with COVID-19.

This clone was observed a single time. The chain uses TRBV19 and TRBJ2-3; 15 nucleotides align to TRBD2. Per the germline V gene, CDR1 is LNHDA and CDR2 is SQIVND (reference sequence). After removal of 6 bases from V and 5 bases from J, the junction contained 6 bases not matched to a gene. The CDR3 loop spans 16 amino acids. CDR3 DNA sequence: TGTGCCAGTAGCAGGACTAGCGGGAGGGCCGGAGATACGCAGTATTTT. Translating it yields CASSRTSGRAGDTQYF.

The V and J genes are TRBV5-1 and TRBJ2-4; the D gene is possibly TRBD1 (7 bases). The CDR3 covers 14 residues. The germline V gene encodes CDR1 SGHRS and CDR2 YFSETQ. V lost 0 bases and J 6 bases, leaving 10 bases between the germline ends. The CDR3 loop is CASSLGQGGNIQYF. CDR3 nucleotide sequence: TGCGCCAGCAGCTTGGGACAGGGAGGAAACATTCAGTACTTC.

This clone has a single count. The chain uses TRBV18 and TRBJ1-1; D is ambiguous. CDR3 size: 15 residues. Per the germline V gene, CDR1 is KGHSH and CDR2 is LQKENI. Deletions cut 3 bases from V and 1 base from J, with 12 bases between. The CDR3 bases are TGTGCCAGCTCACCCACACCCGGTGGGAACACTGAAGCTTTCTTT. Protein product: CASSPTPGGNTEAFF.

The chain links TRBV29-1 to TRBJ2-5; D gene unclear. Germline-derived CDR1 and CDR2 are SQVTM and ANQGSEA. Deletions cut 3 bases from V and 7 bases from J, with 9 bases between. This CDR3 comprises 11 residues. This CDR3 reads CSVDWQRTQYF. The CDR3 nucleotides read TGCAGCGTTGATTGGCAGCGGACCCAGTACTTC.

This sequence joins TRBV7-2 and TRBJ2-2, with 7 bases that match TRBD2. V shed 4 bases, J shed 1 base, and the junction held 6 bases outside the gene matches. The CDR3 covers 16 residues. CDR1 is SGHTA, CDR2 FQGNSA, per germline. CDR3: CASSSGRGENTGELFF. CDR3 coding DNA: TGTGCCAGCAGCTCAGGCCGGGGGGAGAACACCGGGGAGCTGTTTTTT.

This rearrangement joins TRBV18 to TRBJ2-7, with D perhaps TRBD1 (5 bases). Per the germline V gene, CDR1 is KGHSH and CDR2 is LQKENI. The CDR3 is 14 amino acids. V lost 0 bases and J lost 6, with 12 bases in between. In DNA form, the CDR3 reads TGTGCCAGCTCACCACCGGTTGCAGGGCGCGAGCAGTACTTC. Translating gives CASSPPVAGREQYF.

This chain links TRBV19 with TRBJ2-7, with 7 bases identical to TRBD1. CDR3 length: 15 amino acids. V lost 5 bases and J lost 2; bases outside the gene matches: 9. Germline CDR1 LNHDA, CDR2 SQIVND (reference sequence). Here the CDR3 reads CASSAMTGSPYEQYF. Written as DNA, the CDR3 is TGTGCCAGTAGTGCAATGACAGGGTCACCCTACGAGCAGTACTTC.

V is TRBV6-2 or TRBV6-3 and J is TRBJ2-7, with TRBD2 matching 10 bases. Germline CDR1 MNHEY, CDR2 SVGEGT. The CDR3 extends over 18 amino acids. V lost 2 bases to trimming and J lost 4 bases; unmatched junction nucleotides: 14. CDR3 residues: CASSYPGSASGRLYEQYF. The CDR3 nucleotides are TGTGCCAGCAGTTACCCGGGGTCTGCTAGCGGGAGACTTTACGAGCAGTACTTC.

This clone was detected only once. The genes are TRBV7-6 and TRBJ1-6; no firm D call. CDR1 is SGHVS and CDR2 is FNYEAQ in the germline V gene. Deletions cut 5 bases from V and 4 bases from J, with 9 bases between. The CDR3 sequence is 14 residues long. Here the CDR3 reads CASSVGVYNSPLHF. CDR3 sequence (DNA): TGTGCCAGCAGCGTGGGAGTTTATAATTCACCCCTCCACTTT. The full variable domain, its missing parts supplied by reference TRBV7-6 and TRBJ1-6, is GAGVSQSPRYKVTKRGQDVALRCDPISGHVSLYWYRQALGQGPEFLTYFNYEAQQDKSGLPNDRFSAERPEGSISTLTIQRTEQRDSAMYRCASSVGVYNSPLHFGNGTRLTVT.

The J gene is TRBJ2-1, the V gene TRBV4-3, with 11 bases fitting TRBD2. The CDR3 has 15 residues. The V segment lost 4 bases and the J segment 5 bases; nucleotides outside the gene matches: 4. Germline CDR1 is LGHNA and CDR2 is YSLEER. Here the CDR3 reads CASSPGTSGDNEQFF. CDR3 DNA sequence: TGCGCCAGCAGCCCCGGGACTAGCGGCGACAATGAGCAGTTCTTC.

The chain links TRBV4-3 to TRBJ1-5; 7 bases map to TRBD1. Germline trimming cut 3 bases from V and 3 bases from J; bases unmatched to any gene: 2. Germline loops: CDR1 LGHNA, CDR2 YSLEER. CDR3 length equals 14 residues. CDR3 amino acids: CASSQTGNNQPQHF. For the CDR3, the DNA is TGCGCCAGCAGCCAGACAGGGAACAATCAGCCCCAGCATTTT.

The rearrangement joins TRBV7-2 to TRBJ1-2, with 10 bases that match TRBD1. Germline CDR1 SGHTA, CDR2 FQGNSA. This CDR3 has 13 amino acids. V lost 5 bases and J lost 4; bases outside the gene matches: 1. The CDR3 region has the DNA TGTGCCAGCAGCCGGACAGGGGGCTATGGCTACACCTTC. Its translation: CASSRTGGYGYTF.

The chain employs TRBV28 and TRBJ1-1; no reliable D call. Germline CDR1 MDHEN, CDR2 SYDVKM. V lost 4 bases to trimming and J lost 1 base, with 7 bases between them. This CDR3 spans 13 amino acids. DNA for the CDR3: TGTGCCAGCAGTTGGGCAGGGAACACTGAAGCTTTCTTT. It specifies CASSWAGNTEAFF.

The rearrangement joins TRBV7-9 to TRBJ2-3, with unresolved D. The CDR3 is 13 amino acids. Germline CDR1 SEHNR, CDR2 FQNEAQ (reference sequence). The V gene lost 1 base and the J gene lost 2 bases, with 4 bases spanning the gap. The CDR3 sequence is CASSLVLTDTQYF. The CDR3, as DNA: TGTGCCAGCAGCTTAGTGCTCACAGATACGCAGTATTTT.

The chain employs TRBV19 and TRBJ2-1, with D perhaps TRBD2 (5 bases). Germline lookup yields CDR1 LNHDA and CDR2 SQIVND (reference sequence). This CDR3 region has 15 residues. Deletions cut 3 bases from V and 6 bases from J, with 15 bases between. The CDR3 sequence is CASSMFRTDTNEQFF. The CDR3 coding sequence is TGTGCCAGTAGTATGTTTCGGACTGATACCAATGAGCAGTTCTTC.

The chain joins TRBV11-2 to TRBJ2-4; 9 nucleotides agree with TRBD1. After removal of 5 bases from V and 5 bases from J, the junction contained 4 bases not matched to a gene. The CDR3 length is 14 residues. Per germline, CDR1 SGHAT and CDR2 FQNNGV. The chain's CDR3 is CASSKGQGQNIQYF. The CDR3 DNA follows: TGTGCCAGCAGCAAAGGACAGGGGCAAAACATTCAGTACTTC.

The J gene is TRBJ1-6, the V gene TRBV30; 8 bases match TRBD1. There are 19 residues in the CDR3. V dropped 0 bases and J dropped 4; count of bases not matched to a gene: 14. Germline values: CDR1 GTSNPN, CDR2 SVGIG (reference sequence). The CDR3 nucleotides read TGTGCCTGGAGTGTAATTTGGCCCCAGCAGGGGGCTTATAATTCACCCCTCCACTTT. This translates into CAWSVIWPQQGAYNSPLHF.